The rows below give T cell receptor beta chains drawn from one sample of a study of blood T cell repertoires in COVID-19. Using immunoSEQ multiplex PCR, the repertoire was profiled, and TCRdb retains in-frame clones only, with some absent. The data show under 150,000 clones, with roughly 73% seen just once and approximately 9% held by the top ten. The specimen was peripheral blood. These receptors were collected from a woman aged 50 to 65 with active or convalescent COVID-19. CDR3s include the opening cysteine and the closing phenylalanine or tryptophan. A D gene is named only where the DNA matches it firmly. The size field is filled for only some rows; it gives once, few, many or a size class.

j_gene | v_gene | d_gene | len | abundance | CDR3aa | CDR3nt
TRBJ2-2 | TRBV19 | TRBD1 | 15 | NA | CASNPRTGGTGELFF | TGTGCCAGTAACCCCCGGACAGGGGGTACCGGGGAGCTGTTTTTT
TRBJ2-1 | TRBV11-3 | TRBD2 | 15 | NA | CASSPLAGPFNEQFF | TGTGCCAGCAGCCCACTAGCGGGTCCTTTCAATGAGCAGTTCTTC
TRBJ2-7 | TRBV7-2 | TRBD2 | 15 | once | CASSLSWREGYEQYF | TGTGCCAGCAGCTTATCTTGGCGGGAGGGGTACGAGCAGTACTTC
TRBJ1-2 | TRBV11-2 | TRBD1 | 14 | NA | CASSPGQGSYGYTF | TGTGCCAGCAGCCCTGGACAGGGTAGCTATGGCTACACCTTC
TRBJ2-1 | TRBV7-2 | TRBD1 | 14 | NA | CASSLGTGLDEQFF | TGTGCCAGCAGCTTAGGGACAGGGCTGGATGAGCAGTTCTTC
TRBJ2-1 | TRBV24-1 | TRBD2 | 17 | NA | CATSDQRLAGPNNEQFF | TGTGCCACCAGTGACCAGAGACTAGCGGGCCCCAACAATGAGCAGTTCTTC
TRBJ1-5 | TRBV23-1 | NA | 16 | NA | CASSQFERYSNQPQHF | TGCGCCAGCAGTCAATTTGAACGGTATAGCAATCAGCCCCAGCATTTT
TRBJ2-7 | TRBV14 | NA | 13 | many | CASSQVRGYEQYF | TGTGCCAGCAGCCAAGTCCGGGGCTACGAGCAGTACTTC
TRBJ2-3 | TRBV10-3 | NA | 15 | NA | CAISDAGASTDTQYF | TGTGCCATCAGTGACGCAGGGGCTAGCACAGATACGCAGTATTTT
TRBJ2-2 | TRBV6-8 | TRBD2 | 17 | NA | CASSSDLIAGNTGELFF | TGTGCCAGCAGTTCAGACCTAATAGCGGGGAACACCGGGGAGCTGTTTTTT